The source of this T cell receptor beta chain is a study of cytomegalovirus exposure and HLA in healthy donors. Study observations and caveats: Fewer than 20,000 TCR beta sequences were associated with HLA alleles at 0.05 false discovery rate in a later analysis. Among TCR sequences, most were rare, though some public TCRs appeared in many donors. The productive fraction for most TCR beta V segments was about 87% or about 30% in an earlier analysis. For TCR beta chains, V- and J-gene trimming was later linked to a missense DCLRE1C variant.

Worth noting for this clone: Its antigen remains unknown.

Researchers ran the PCR with 60 Vbeta and 13 Jbeta primers. TCRdb's table, derived via immunoSEQ multiplex PCR, lists solely in-frame clones and lacks some. Of about 160,000 clones in the sample, about 80% were seen once. Sequences were obtained from PBMCs. The TCR originated in a woman aged 45-65 years in good health and CMV-seronegative.

CDR3: CASSYLGSNEQFF. DNA for the CDR3: TGTGCCAGCAGTTACTTGGGCAGCAATGAGCAGTTCTTC. The rearrangement uses TRBV6-5 and TRBJ2-1; D unresolved. CDR3 length: 13 amino acids. Trimming took off 1 base at V and 6 bases at J, with 7 bases between the two ends. Germline V lookup: CDR1 MNHEY, CDR2 SVGAGI.